These 20 T cell receptor beta chains came from one sample sequenced in a study of blood T cell repertoires in COVID-19. Repertoires were generated with immunoSEQ multiplex PCR, while TCRdb's copy carries only in-frame clones and drops some. Among 55,000 to 85,000 clones listed, around 84% were seen once. Material for sequencing was peripheral blood. Receptors originate from a woman between 65 and 79 years old with acute or convalescent COVID-19.

V usage is TRBV6-5 and J usage is TRBJ2-7, with TRBD1 matching over 9 bases. Germline CDR1 MNHEY, CDR2 SVGAGI. This CDR3 is built from 14 residues. V shed 6 bases, J shed 4 bases, and the junction held 7 bases outside the gene matches. The CDR3 DNA follows: TGTGCCAGCAGGCGGGACAGGGACGTATACGAGCAGTACTTC. Amino acids: CASRRDRDVYEQYF.

This sequence joins TRBV6-5 and TRBJ2-2, with TRBD2 identical over 7 bases. CDR1 is MNHEY and CDR2 is SVGAGI in the germline V gene. CDR3 length: 15 residues. V lost 2 bases to trimming and J lost 6 bases; unmatched junction nucleotides: 6. CDR3 sequence (DNA): TGTGCCAGCAGTTACCCCGACGCGGGAGCCGGGGAGCTGTTTTTT. Protein: CASSYPDAGAGELFF.

V gene TRBV15 combines with J gene TRBJ2-7, with TRBD1 as a possible D gene (5 bases). With 0 bases removed from V and 3 bases from J, the gap between germline ends came to 12 bases. Germline loops: CDR1 LNHNV, CDR2 YYDKDF (reference sequence). This CDR3 has 15 residues. The CDR3 is CATSRDFGHFYEQYF. The CDR3 bases are TGTGCCACCAGCAGAGACTTCGGACACTTCTACGAGCAGTACTTC.

The chain recombines TRBV7-9 with TRBJ2-5, with D perhaps matching TRBD1 (5 bases). This CDR3 contains 15 residues. V lost 10 bases and J lost 4, with 22 bases in between. Germline loops: CDR1 SEHNR, CDR2 FQNEAQ (reference sequence). The CDR3, as DNA: TGTGCCATAGCAGGTCGGACATCAGTCGGAGAGACCCAGTACTTC. It encodes CAIAGRTSVGETQYF.

The chain recombines TRBV5-4 with TRBJ1-2, with unresolved D. This CDR3 is 14 amino acids long. The V and J ends lost 4 bases and 2 bases respectively, with 12 bases between them. Per germline, CDR1 SGHNT and CDR2 YYREEE (reference sequence). The CDR3 nucleotides are TGTGCCAGCAGCCCACGAGGACTGAACTATGGCTACACCTTC. The encoded protein is CASSPRGLNYGYTF.

This clone was counted between two and nine times. The V and J genes are TRBV3-1 (or the pseudogene TRBV3-2) and TRBJ2-1; 11 nucleotides align to TRBD2. This CDR3 region has 13 residues. V was clipped by 4 bases and J by 9 bases; unmatched bases: 2. Germline V CDR1 and CDR2: LGHDT, YNNKEL (reference sequence). Here the CDR3 DNA reads TGTGCCAGCAGCCTCGGACTAGCGGGTGAGCAGTTCTTC. Translated: CASSLGLAGEQFF.

The chain carries TRBV3-1 (or the pseudogene TRBV3-2) and TRBJ1-1; 10 bases align to TRBD1. The germline CDR1 and CDR2 sequences are LGHDT and YNNKEL (reference sequence). The CDR3 extends over 16 amino acids. With 5 bases clipped from V and 10 bases from J, the junction kept 16 bases outside the gene matches. CDR3: CASSLQQTGGASRAFF. The CDR3 DNA reads as TGTGCCAGCAGCTTACAGCAGACAGGGGGCGCGAGTCGAGCTTTCTTT.

V is TRBV19 and J is TRBJ2-5; tentative D call: TRBD1 (5 bases). Between the trimmed V and J ends, which lost 3 bases and 6 bases, there was a span of 14 bases. This CDR3 contains 14 residues. Per germline, CDR1 LNHDA and CDR2 SQIVND (reference sequence). This chain's CDR3 is CASSISGALKTQYF. The DNA of the CDR3 is TGTGCCAGTAGTATTTCTGGGGCGTTGAAGACCCAGTACTTC.

This sequence joins TRBV9 and TRBJ2-1; 9 positions match TRBD2. Losses at the gene ends were 3 bases for V and 1 base for J; bases not matched to a gene: 5. Per germline, CDR1 SGDLS and CDR2 YYNGEE. The CDR3 is 16 amino acids. DNA for the CDR3: TGTGCCAGCAGCGCCCGGCTAGCGGGGTCCTACAATGAGCAGTTCTTC. Its translation: CASSARLAGSYNEQFF.

This rearrangement joins TRBV18 to TRBJ1-2; D gene ambiguous. Deletions cut 2 bases from V and 1 base from J, with 8 bases between. Germline loops: CDR1 KGHSH, CDR2 LQKENI. There are 14 residues in the CDR3. CDR3 nucleotides: TGTGCCAGCTCACCAGCACAGAGTAACTATGGCTACACCTTC. Protein product: CASSPAQSNYGYTF.

The chain joins TRBV3-1 (or the pseudogene TRBV3-2) to TRBJ2-1; 14 bases agree with TRBD2. The CDR3 is 18 amino acids. V trimming: 4 bases; J trimming: 4 bases; junction bases outside the gene matches: 9. Germline V lookup: CDR1 LGHDT, CDR2 YNNKEL (reference sequence). The CDR3 is CASSRQTSGRALYNEQFF. In nucleotides, the CDR3 is TGTGCCAGCAGCCGACAGACTAGCGGGAGGGCCCTGTACAATGAGCAGTTCTTC.

The chain couples TRBV10-1 to TRBJ1-1; TRBD1 is a possible D gene (6 bases). Trimming stripped 8 bases from V and 0 bases from J, with 13 bases between. The CDR3 is 14 residues long. The V gene's germline CDR1 is WNHNN and CDR2 SYGVQD (reference sequence). The CDR3 protein is CASPRQALNTEAFF. The CDR3 DNA reads as TGCGCCAGCCCAAGACAGGCCCTGAACACTGAAGCTTTCTTT.

This chain's CDR3 is CASRFGRGLGDTEAFF. The CDR3 region has the DNA TGTGCCAGCAGATTTGGCAGGGGGCTTGGGGACACTGAAGCTTTCTTT. V usage is TRBV13 and J usage is TRBJ1-1; TRBD1 matches at 8 bases. Germline V lookup: CDR1 PRHDT, CDR2 FYEKMQ (reference sequence). V was pared by 6 bases and J by 3 bases, with 12 bases of the junction left unmatched. CDR3 size: 16 residues.

V is TRBV28 and J is TRBJ1-2; the D is unclear. Trimming pared 5 bases from V and 5 bases from J, leaving 18 bases between. The V gene's germline CDR1 is MDHEN and CDR2 SYDVKM. This CDR3 comprises 15 residues. CDR3 protein: CASSIHVQADYGYTF. The CDR3 DNA sequence: TGTGCCAGCAGTATCCACGTGCAGGCTGATTATGGCTACACCTTC.

The chain employs TRBV6-2 or TRBV6-3 and TRBJ2-1; 14 nucleotides line up with TRBD2. V shed 5 bases and J 9 bases; nucleotides not matched to a gene: 6. This CDR3 has 15 residues. Looked up from germline, CDR1 is MNHEY and CDR2 is SVGEGT. CDR3 amino acids: CASSGGLAGVAEQFF. For the CDR3, the DNA is TGTGCCAGCAGTGGGGGACTAGCGGGGGTGGCTGAGCAGTTCTTC.

J is TRBJ2-7 and V is TRBV7-9, with TRBD2 as a possible D gene (5 bases). Germline V gene lookup returns CDR1 SEHNR and CDR2 FQNEAQ (reference sequence). Trimming left V 5 bases short and J 2 bases short, with 13 bases between. This CDR3 spans 14 amino acids. CDR3: CASSLSGETYEQYF. CDR3 sequence (DNA): TGTGCCAGCAGCCTGAGTGGGGAGACCTACGAGCAGTACTTC.

This clone was picked up one time. The chain uses TRBV15 and TRBJ2-5; perhaps TRBD2 as D (5 bases). The V end lost 3 bases, the J end lost 9 bases, and 14 bases lay between the germline ends. This CDR3 has 13 amino acids. Germline V gives CDR1 LNHNV, CDR2 YYDKDF (reference sequence). CDR3: CATSSPRPGAQYF. The CDR3 nucleotides read TGTGCCACCAGCAGCCCCCGGCCCGGGGCCCAGTACTTC.

The V and J genes are TRBV5-4 and TRBJ2-1; D remains unclear. The CDR3 totals 15 residues. The V and J ends lost 0 bases and 3 bases respectively, with 10 bases between them. Germline V gene data show CDR1 as SGHNT and CDR2 as YYREEE (reference sequence). CDR3 protein: CASSLESAGYNEQFF. CDR3 DNA: TGTGCCAGCAGCTTGGAGTCCGCCGGCTACAATGAGCAGTTCTTC.

The chain is built from TRBV28 and TRBJ1-4; D gene ambiguous. CDR3 length equals 15 residues. Germline V CDR1 and CDR2: MDHEN, SYDVKM. The germline V and J ends were trimmed by 9 bases and 2 bases, with 16 bases remaining between them. The CDR3 coding sequence is TGTGCCAGTACCAACGGGGATTCGACTAATGAAAAACTGTTTTTT. Translated, it gives CASTNGDSTNEKLFF.

Regarding this clone: Other DNA sequences from this sample encode an identical CDR3 as well. The V gene is TRBV6-5, the J gene TRBJ1-1, with D unresolved. V lost 0 bases and J 3 bases, leaving 5 bases between the germline ends. This CDR3 is 13 amino acids long. Germline V gives CDR1 MNHEY, CDR2 SVGAGI. Here the CDR3 DNA reads TGTGCCAGCAGTTACTCCCGTGACACTGAAGCTTTCTTT. Translation gives CASSYSRDTEAFF.